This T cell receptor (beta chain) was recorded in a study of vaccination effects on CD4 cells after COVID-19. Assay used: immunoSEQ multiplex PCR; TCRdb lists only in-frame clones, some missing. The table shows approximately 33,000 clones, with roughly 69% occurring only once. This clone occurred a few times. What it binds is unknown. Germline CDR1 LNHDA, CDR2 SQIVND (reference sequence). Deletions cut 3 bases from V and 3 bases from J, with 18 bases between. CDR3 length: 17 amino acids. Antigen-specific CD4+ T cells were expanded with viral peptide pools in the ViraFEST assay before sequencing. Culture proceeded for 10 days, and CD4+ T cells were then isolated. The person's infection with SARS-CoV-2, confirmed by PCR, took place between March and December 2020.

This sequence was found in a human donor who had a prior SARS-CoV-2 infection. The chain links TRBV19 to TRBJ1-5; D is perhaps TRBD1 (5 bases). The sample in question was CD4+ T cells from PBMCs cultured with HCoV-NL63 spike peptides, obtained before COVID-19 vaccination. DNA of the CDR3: TGTGCCAGTAGTATGACCCACGGTGGGGGGGTCAATCAGCCCCAGCATTTT. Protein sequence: CASSMTHGGGVNQPQHF. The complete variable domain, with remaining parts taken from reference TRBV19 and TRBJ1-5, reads DGGITQSPKYLFRKEGQNVTLSCEQNLNHDAMYWYRQDPGQGLRLIYYSQIVNDFQKGDIAEGYSVSREKKESFPLTVTSAQKNPTAFYLCASSMTHGGGVNQPQHFGDGTRLSIL.